One T cell receptor beta chain is described in this entry. Sequencing used immunoSEQ multiplex PCR; TCRdb keeps in-frame clones, though not all of them. The table has roughly 95,000 clones, around nine tenths seen once. Between the trimmed V and J ends, which lost 2 bases and 13 bases, there was a span of 26 bases. Germline V gives CDR1 GTSNPN, CDR2 SVGIG (reference sequence). This CDR3 is built from 15 residues. This sample is drawn from a study of blood T cell repertoires in COVID-19. Sequenced sample: peripheral blood. The chain links TRBV30 to TRBJ1-2; D is perhaps TRBD1 (6 bases). This receptor was taken from a woman aged 45 to 65 in a cohort sampled during active COVID-19. The CDR3 here is CAWSLQQGTLRVVTF. The CDR3, as DNA: TGTGCCTGGAGTCTACAACAGGGTACCTTACGGGTCGTCACCTTC. Combining the CDR3 with reference TRBV30 and TRBJ1-2 gives the whole variable domain SQTIHQWPATLVQPVGSPLSLECTVEGTSNPNLYWYRQAAGRGLQLLFYSVGIGQISSEVPQNLSASRPQDRQFILSSKKLLLSDSGFYLCAWSLQQGTLRVVTFGSGTRLTVV.